The 32 T cell receptor beta chains reported below all come from one sample, sequenced in a study of shared clonotypes between healthy human individuals. The table came from immunoSEQ multiplex PCR; TCRdb's copy has only in-frame clones and leaves some out. The sample yields approximately 2,300,000 clones, just under 95% seen once. Sequencing input: naive CD4+ T cells from PBMCs. Subset noted: CD45RA+ positively selected. These receptors all stem from a young man in good health. Some clones in this sample may be carry-over from other donors' samples.

This chain joins TRBV7-3 and TRBJ2-1; TRBD2 agrees at 15 bases. CDR1 SGHTA and CDR2 FQGTGA come from the germline V gene. This CDR3 spans 15 amino acids. J was trimmed by 6 bases and V by 4 bases; bases with no gene match: 1. CDR3 loop: CASSWGLAGGNEQFF. The DNA for the CDR3 is TGTGCCAGCAGCTGGGGACTAGCGGGAGGCAATGAGCAGTTCTTC.

CDR3 sequence reads: CASKPGDSVHTQYF. The CDR3 DNA is TGTGCCAGCAAGCCGGGTGACTCCGTTCATACGCAGTATTTT. The chain combines TRBV5-4 with TRBJ2-3; D unclear. The CDR3 sequence is 14 residues long. V was cut by 6 bases and J by 7 bases, with 18 bases left in between. Germline CDR1 reads SGHNT; CDR2 reads YYREEE (reference sequence).

Regarding this clone: This sample also contains other DNA sequences that code for the same CDR3. V gene TRBV9 combines with J gene TRBJ2-1, with 8 bases identical to TRBD2. V was clipped by 2 bases and J by 2 bases; unmatched bases: 3. The CDR3 sequence is 15 residues long. Germline V gene lookup returns CDR1 SGDLS and CDR2 YYNGEE. In nucleotides, the CDR3 is TGTGCCAGCAGCGTTAGCGGGGCAACCTACAATGAGCAGTTCTTC. It specifies CASSVSGATYNEQFF.

The genes are TRBV30 and TRBJ2-5; 7 nucleotides align to TRBD1. The J segment lost 2 bases and the V segment lost 5 bases, leaving 5 bases of the junction unmatched. Germline CDR1 and CDR2: GTSNPN and SVGIG (reference sequence). This CDR3 has 13 amino acids. CDR3 nucleotide sequence: TGTGCCTGGGAACAGGGGTTTCAAGAGACCCAGTACTTC. It specifies CAWEQGFQETQYF.

The V gene is TRBV15, the J gene TRBJ1-1, with D possibly being TRBD1 (6 bases). Trimming removed 5 bases at V and 1 base at J, with 20 bases between. The CDR3 extends over 17 amino acids. Germline lookup yields CDR1 LNHNV and CDR2 YYDKDF (reference sequence). CDR3 sequence: CATSGIPGTPKNTEAFF. The CDR3, as DNA: TGTGCCACCAGCGGAATTCCCGGGACACCAAAGAACACTGAAGCTTTCTTT.

The chain employs TRBV5-1 and TRBJ2-1; D may be TRBD1 (6 bases). V dropped 5 bases and J dropped 8 bases, with 11 bases sitting between them. Per germline, CDR1 SGHRS and CDR2 YFSETQ. The CDR3 runs 12 residues. CDR3 in amino acids: CASSRTVHEQFF. Written as DNA, the CDR3 is TGCGCCAGCAGTCGGACAGTCCATGAGCAGTTCTTC. The entire variable domain, with the rest obtained from reference TRBV5-1 and TRBJ2-1, is as follows: KAGVTQTPRYLIKTRGQQVTLSCSPISGHRSVSWYQQTPGQGLQFLFEYFSETQRNKGNFPGRFSGRQFSNSRSEMNVSTLELGDSALYLCASSRTVHEQFFGPGTRLTVL.

The chain has TRBV6-1 and TRBJ2-7; D is ambiguous. The V end lost 3 bases, the J end lost 0 bases, and 9 bases lay between the germline ends. Germline V gene sequence: CDR1 MNHNS, CDR2 SASEGT. CDR3 length equals 14 residues. CDR3 DNA sequence: TGTGCCAGCAGTGACGGGCCCCACTCCTACGAGCAGTACTTC. Translated: CASSDGPHSYEQYF.

This clone was observed a few times. This chain links TRBV7-9 with TRBJ2-1; D not resolved. There are 12 residues in the CDR3. Trimming shortened V by 0 bases and J by 9 bases, and 6 bases separated the two germline ends. Germline loops: CDR1 SEHNR, CDR2 FQNEAQ (reference sequence). CDR3 DNA sequence: TGTGCCAGCAGCTTAGCTGGTAGTGAGCAGTTCTTC. It translates to CASSLAGSEQFF.

As concerns this clone: This sample includes further DNA sequences coding for the same CDR3. The genes are TRBV28 and TRBJ1-1, with D unclear. V was cut by 6 bases and J by 2 bases, with 1 base left in between. Germline V gene data show CDR1 as MDHEN and CDR2 as SYDVKM. The CDR3 extends over 10 amino acids. The CDR3 loop reads CASRNTEAFF. CDR3 DNA: TGTGCCAGCAGAAACACTGAAGCTTTCTTT.

As concerns this clone: One end of the junction varies from germline; a read error may be responsible. This sequence joins TRBV28 and TRBJ2-2, with 7 bases matching TRBD2. Germline CDR1 reads MDHEN; CDR2 reads SYDVKM. The CDR3 extends over 14 amino acids. The CDR3 region has the DNA TGTGCCAGGGGAGGGACGGTCGAACACCGGGGAGCTGTTTTT. This sequence encodes CARGGTVEHRGAVF.

V is TRBV7-9 and J is TRBJ2-1, with 11 bases aligning to TRBD2. Germline CDR1 reads SEHNR; CDR2 reads FQNEAQ (reference sequence). The CDR3 is 17 residues long. Trimming at V came to 4 bases and at J to 6 bases, leaving 11 bases not matched to a gene. The CDR3 DNA follows: TGTGCCAGCAGCTCCAATTTACTAGCGGGAGTTGCCAATGAGCAGTTCTTC. Amino acid sequence: CASSSNLLAGVANEQFF.

This clone occurred once. The CDR3 here is CASRQRGISTDTQYF. Here the CDR3 DNA reads TGTGCCAGCAGACAGCGGGGAATCAGCACAGATACGCAGTATTTT. The chain recombines TRBV6-6 with TRBJ2-3; 7 positions agree with TRBD2. Germline CDR1 and CDR2: MNHNY and SVGAGI (reference sequence). With 6 bases clipped from V and 0 bases from J, the junction kept 6 bases outside the gene matches. The CDR3 has 15 amino acids.

The table lists this clone with a count of one. J is TRBJ1-2 and V is TRBV29-1; D not certain. CDR3 length: 12 residues. Trimming pared 3 bases from V and 10 bases from J, leaving 15 bases between. Germline CDR1 SQVTM, CDR2 ANQGSEA. The CDR3 sequence is CSVDDMAVDYTF. The CDR3 DNA is TGCAGCGTTGACGACATGGCAGTCGACTACACCTTC. The variable domain in full, completed from reference TRBV29-1 and TRBJ1-2, reads SAVISQKPSRDICQRGTSLTIQCQVDSQVTMMFWYRQQPGQSLTLIATANQGSEATYESGFVIDKFPISRPNLTFSTLTVSNMSPEDSSIYLCSVDDMAVDYTFGSGTRLTVV.

The J gene is TRBJ2-7, the V gene TRBV27; TRBD1 agrees at 9 bases. The V and J ends lost 6 bases and 10 bases, in that order; junction bases with no gene match: 19. This CDR3 spans 16 amino acids. Germline CDR1 MNHEY, CDR2 SMNVEV (reference sequence). Here the CDR3 reads CASSLRPGQGVLEQYF. For the CDR3, the DNA is TGTGCCAGCAGCTTGCGGCCGGGACAGGGCGTCTTAGAACAGTACTTC.

CDR3 nucleotides: TGTGCCAGTAGAGGAAGTGGCATCTACGAGCAGTACTTC. Its protein product is CASRGSGIYEQYF. This chain uses TRBV19 with TRBJ2-7; D ambiguous. This CDR3 has 13 amino acids. With 6 bases removed from V and 3 bases from J, the gap between germline ends came to 12 bases. Germline V gene sequence: CDR1 LNHDA, CDR2 SQIVND (reference sequence). Using reference TRBV19 and TRBJ2-7 for the parts outside the CDR3, the full variable domain is DGGITQSPKYLFRKEGQNVTLSCEQNLNHDAMYWYRQDPGQGLRLIYYSQIVNDFQKGDIAEGYSVSREKKESFPLTVTSAQKNPTAFYLCASRGSGIYEQYFGPGTRLTVT.

In the case of this clone: Other DNA sequences from this sample encode an identical CDR3 as well. This chain uses TRBV7-2 with TRBJ2-7; 7 bases are shared with TRBD1. Germline assignment: CDR1 SGHTA and CDR2 FQGNSA. V lost 5 bases, J lost 3 bases, and 10 bases stayed unmatched. The CDR3 length is 15 residues. DNA of the CDR3: TGTGCCAGCAGCCTGAACAGGGGAGTGGTCTACGAGCAGTACTTC. Its translation is CASSLNRGVVYEQYF.

To note about this clone: Additional DNA sequences in this sample encode the identical CDR3. The J gene is TRBJ1-3, the V gene TRBV28; 7 bases are shared with TRBD1. CDR3 length: 15 residues. The trim removed 2 bases at V and 2 bases at J, leaving 3 bases unmatched. Germline V gene lookup returns CDR1 MDHEN and CDR2 SYDVKM. Here the CDR3 reads CASSLPTGTGNTIYF. The DNA for the CDR3 is TGTGCCAGCAGTTTACCGACAGGGACTGGAAACACCATATATTTT. Using reference TRBV28 and TRBJ1-3 for the parts outside the CDR3, the full variable domain is DVKVTQSSRYLVKRTGEKVFLECVQDMDHENMFWYRQDPGLGLRLIYFSYDVKMKEKGDIPEGYSVSREKKERFSLILESASTNQTSMYLCASSLPTGTGNTIYFGEGSWLTVV.

The V call is TRBV10-1, the J call TRBJ2-3; TRBD2 aligns across 7 bases. V was pared by 3 bases and J by 2 bases, with 5 bases of the junction left unmatched. The CDR3 extends over 15 amino acids. In germline, CDR1 is WNHNN, CDR2 SYGVQD (reference sequence). The CDR3 DNA reads as TGCGCCAGCAGTGATAAACTAGCGCCCACAGATACGCAGTATTTT. Its protein is CASSDKLAPTDTQYF.

This chain connects TRBV9 to TRBJ1-4, with D tentatively TRBD1 (5 bases). Between the trimmed V and J ends, which lost 1 base and 4 bases, there was a span of 8 bases. The CDR3 totals 14 residues. CDR1 and CDR2 from the germline V gene are SGDLS and YYNGEE. The CDR3 loop is CASSVTGYNEKLFF. DNA of the CDR3: TGTGCCAGCAGCGTAACAGGCTATAATGAAAAACTGTTTTTT.

With respect to this clone: Additional DNA sequences in this sample encode the identical CDR3. This sequence joins TRBV6-1 and TRBJ2-7; D is unresolved. The V end lost 6 bases, the J end lost 4 bases, and 10 bases lay between the germline ends. This CDR3 is built from 12 residues. Germline V gene sequence: CDR1 MNHNS, CDR2 SASEGT. The CDR3 DNA reads TGTGCCAGCAGCGAGGTTGGATACGAGCAGTACTTC. Translated: CASSEVGYEQYF.

This clone appeared a single time. The V gene is TRBV30, the J gene TRBJ2-4, with TRBD2 matching over 7 bases. The CDR3 covers 15 residues. Trimming at V came to 8 bases and at J to 3 bases, leaving 13 bases not matched to a gene. Germline V gene sequence: CDR1 GTSNPN, CDR2 SVGIG (reference sequence). The CDR3 DNA is TGTGCCCTAGAGACTAGCCGGCTTGGCAAAAACATTCAGTACTTC. Residues: CALETSRLGKNIQYF.

The chain recombines TRBV28 with TRBJ1-5, with D perhaps TRBD1 (5 bases). The CDR3 spans 15 residues. Germline V CDR1 and CDR2: MDHEN, SYDVKM. Trimming removed 7 bases at V and 0 bases at J, with 13 bases between. CDR3 residues: CASIDRSHSNQPQHF. CDR3 coding DNA: TGTGCCAGCATCGACAGATCCCATAGCAATCAGCCCCAGCATTTT.

The rearrangement uses TRBV29-1 and TRBJ2-3; the D gene is possibly TRBD1 (5 bases). V was shortened by 4 bases and J by 0 bases, with 14 bases between the two germline ends. The CDR3 loop spans 15 amino acids. Germline V lookup: CDR1 SQVTM, CDR2 ANQGSEA. The CDR3 loop reads CSVARTPPSTDTQYF. The CDR3 region has the DNA TGCAGCGTTGCCCGGACACCTCCGAGCACAGATACGCAGTATTTT.

The chain carries TRBV7-3 and TRBJ2-5; D is ambiguous. Germline V gene lookup returns CDR1 SGHTA and CDR2 FQGTGA. Trimming took off 5 bases at V and 4 bases at J, with 11 bases between the two ends. The CDR3 spans 13 residues. The CDR3 is CASSPRWGETQYF. For the CDR3, the DNA is TGTGCCAGCAGCCCGCGGTGGGGAGAGACCCAGTACTTC.

The J gene is TRBJ1-5, the V gene TRBV28; 7 positions match TRBD1. V dropped 8 bases and J dropped 6; count of bases not matched to a gene: 7. In germline, CDR1 is MDHEN, CDR2 SYDVKM. The CDR3 loop spans 13 amino acids. The DNA of the CDR3 is TGTGCCAGCTGTGACAGGGCGCGTCAGCCCCAGCATTTT. Protein sequence: CASCDRARQPQHF.

The J gene is TRBJ1-3, the V gene TRBV6-1; a possible D gene is TRBD1 (5 bases). The CDR3 extends over 17 amino acids. V lost 4 bases to trimming and J lost 0 bases, with 16 bases between them. The germline gives CDR1 MNHNS, CDR2 SASEGT. The CDR3 is CASSGGWGQSSGNTIYF. Written as DNA, the CDR3 is TGTGCCAGCAGTGGGGGTTGGGGCCAGAGCTCTGGAAACACCATATATTTT.

The CDR3 loop is CASTVIGETQYF. DNA of the CDR3: TGTGCCAGCACCGTAATAGGGGAGACCCAGTACTTC. The genes are TRBV28 and TRBJ2-5; the D is unclear. V dropped 7 bases and J dropped 5 bases, with 11 bases sitting between them. This CDR3 comprises 12 residues. Per the germline V gene, CDR1 is MDHEN and CDR2 is SYDVKM. The whole variable domain, filled in from reference TRBV28 and TRBJ2-5, reads DVKVTQSSRYLVKRTGEKVFLECVQDMDHENMFWYRQDPGLGLRLIYFSYDVKMKEKGDIPEGYSVSREKKERFSLILESASTNQTSMYLCASTVIGETQYFGPGTRLLVL.

The chain is built from TRBV5-1 and TRBJ1-1; D unclear. The CDR3 sequence is 13 residues long. V lost 5 bases to trimming and J lost 1 base, with 9 bases between them. Per the germline V gene, CDR1 is SGHRS and CDR2 is YFSETQ. CDR3 amino acids: CASRVQENTEAFF. The CDR3, as DNA: TGCGCCAGCAGAGTACAAGAGAACACTGAAGCTTTCTTT.

The V and J genes are TRBV15 and TRBJ1-2; 8 nucleotides match TRBD1. The germline gives CDR1 LNHNV, CDR2 YYDKDF (reference sequence). The junction had 13 bases not matched to a gene; V was cut back by 1 base and J by 6 bases. This CDR3 comprises 17 residues. CDR3 loop: CATSRGPLLTGEHGYTF. CDR3 DNA: TGTGCCACCAGCAGAGGTCCCCTCCTGACAGGGGAACATGGCTACACCTTC.

The chain is built from TRBV4-1 and TRBJ2-1; 12 bases are shared with TRBD2. V lost 1 base and J lost 11; bases outside the gene matches: 6. The CDR3 contains 15 residues. From germline, CDR1 is MGHRA and CDR2 YSYEKL. The CDR3 DNA reads TGCGCCAGCAGCCAAGGACTAGCGGGAGTCGCGAAGCAGTTCTTC. This encodes CASSQGLAGVAKQFF.

The chain uses TRBV28 and TRBJ2-3, with 7 bases lining up with TRBD2. The CDR3 sequence is 16 residues long. Unmatched junction bases numbered 16, after V lost 9 bases and J lost 4 bases. From germline, CDR1 is MDHEN and CDR2 SYDVKM. The CDR3 sequence: CASWPPAGGGSDTQYF. The CDR3 nucleotides are TGTGCCAGTTGGCCTCCAGCCGGCGGGGGATCAGATACGCAGTATTTT.

The CDR3 protein is CASKDSGNQPQHF. The CDR3 DNA reads TGTGCCAGCAAGGACAGTGGCAATCAGCCCCAGCATTTT. The chain carries TRBV6-1 and TRBJ1-5, with D perhaps TRBD1 (6 bases). Germline V gives CDR1 MNHNS, CDR2 SASEGT. The V end was cut by 7 bases, the J end by 2 bases, with 9 bases between. The CDR3 sequence is 13 residues long.